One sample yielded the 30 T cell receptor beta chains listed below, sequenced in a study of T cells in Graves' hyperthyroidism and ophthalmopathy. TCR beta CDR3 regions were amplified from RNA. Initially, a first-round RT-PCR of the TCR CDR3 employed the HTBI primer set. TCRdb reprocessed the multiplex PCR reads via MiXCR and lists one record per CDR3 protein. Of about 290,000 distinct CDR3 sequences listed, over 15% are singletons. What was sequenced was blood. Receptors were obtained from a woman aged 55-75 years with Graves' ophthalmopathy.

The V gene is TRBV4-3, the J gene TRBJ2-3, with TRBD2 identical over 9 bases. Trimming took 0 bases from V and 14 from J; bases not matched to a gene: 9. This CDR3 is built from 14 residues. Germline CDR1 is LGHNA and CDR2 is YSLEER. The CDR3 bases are TGCGCCAGCAGCCAAGATAACCTAGCGGGACGAAGGTATTTT. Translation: CASSQDNLAGRRYF.

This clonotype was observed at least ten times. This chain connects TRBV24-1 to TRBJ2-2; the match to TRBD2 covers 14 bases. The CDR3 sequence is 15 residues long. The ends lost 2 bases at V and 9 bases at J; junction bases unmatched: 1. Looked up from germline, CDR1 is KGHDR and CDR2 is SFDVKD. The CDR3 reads CATSDWTSGRRELFF. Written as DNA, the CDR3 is TGTGCCACCAGTGATTGGACTAGCGGGAGGAGGGAGCTGTTTTTT.

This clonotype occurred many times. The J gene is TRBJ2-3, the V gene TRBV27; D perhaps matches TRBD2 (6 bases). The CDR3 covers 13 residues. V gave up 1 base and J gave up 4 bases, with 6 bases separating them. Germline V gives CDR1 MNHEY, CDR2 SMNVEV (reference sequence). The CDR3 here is CASSLWGADTQYF. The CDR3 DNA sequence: TGTGCCAGCAGTTTATGGGGGGCAGATACGCAGTATTTT.

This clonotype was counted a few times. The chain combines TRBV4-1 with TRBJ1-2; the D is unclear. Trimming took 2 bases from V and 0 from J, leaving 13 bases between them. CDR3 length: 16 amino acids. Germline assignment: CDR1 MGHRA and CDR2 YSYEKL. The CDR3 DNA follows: TGCGCCAGCAGCCAAAACCTGGCCAGCCCTAACTATGGCTACACCTTC. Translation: CASSQNLASPNYGYTF.

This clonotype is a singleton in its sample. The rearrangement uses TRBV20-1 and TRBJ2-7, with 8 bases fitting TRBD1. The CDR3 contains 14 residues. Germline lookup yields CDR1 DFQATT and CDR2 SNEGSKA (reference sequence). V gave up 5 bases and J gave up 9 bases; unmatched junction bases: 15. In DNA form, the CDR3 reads TGCAGTGCTTCCAGTGGGACAGGACGTGGGGGGCAGTACTTC. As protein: CSASSGTGRGGQYF.

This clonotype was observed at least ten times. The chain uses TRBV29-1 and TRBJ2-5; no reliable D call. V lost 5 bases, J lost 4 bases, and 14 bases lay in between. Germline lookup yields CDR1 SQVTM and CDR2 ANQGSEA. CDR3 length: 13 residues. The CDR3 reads CSVSAEPLETQYF. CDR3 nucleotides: TGCAGCGTTTCGGCCGAGCCCTTAGAGACCCAGTACTTC.

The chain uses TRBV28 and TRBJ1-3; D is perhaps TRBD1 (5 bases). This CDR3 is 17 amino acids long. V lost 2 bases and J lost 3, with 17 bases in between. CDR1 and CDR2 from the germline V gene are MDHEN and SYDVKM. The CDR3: CASSLGGYSDFGNTIYF. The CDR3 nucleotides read TGTGCCAGCAGTTTAGGGGGGTACAGCGATTTTGGAAACACCATATATTTT.

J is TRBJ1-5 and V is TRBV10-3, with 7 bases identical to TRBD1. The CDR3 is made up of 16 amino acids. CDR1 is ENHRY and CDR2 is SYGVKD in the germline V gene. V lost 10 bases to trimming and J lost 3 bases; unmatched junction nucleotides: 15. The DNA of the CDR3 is TGTGCCACGAGAGCGACAGGGAATGGGGACAATCAGCCCCAGCATTTT. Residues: CATRATGNGDNQPQHF.

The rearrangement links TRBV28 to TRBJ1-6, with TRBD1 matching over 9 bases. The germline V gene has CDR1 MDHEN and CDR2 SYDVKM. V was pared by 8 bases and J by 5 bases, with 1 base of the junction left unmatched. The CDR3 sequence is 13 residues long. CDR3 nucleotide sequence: TGTGCCAGCGGACAGGGGAATAATTCACCCCTCCACTTT. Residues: CASGQGNNSPLHF.

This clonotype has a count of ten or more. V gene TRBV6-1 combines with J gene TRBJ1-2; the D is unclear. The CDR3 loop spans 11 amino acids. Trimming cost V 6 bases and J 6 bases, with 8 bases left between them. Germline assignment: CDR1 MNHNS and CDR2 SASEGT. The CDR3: CASRWTDGYTF. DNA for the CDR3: TGTGCCAGCAGATGGACGGATGGCTACACCTTC.

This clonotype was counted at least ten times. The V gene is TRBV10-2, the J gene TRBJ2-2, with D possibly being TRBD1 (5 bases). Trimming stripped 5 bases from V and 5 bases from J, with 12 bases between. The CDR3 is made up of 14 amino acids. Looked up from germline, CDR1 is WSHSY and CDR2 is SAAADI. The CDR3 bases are TGCGCCAGCAGTATTAGCAGGGTTACCGGGGAGCTGTTTTTT. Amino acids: CASSISRVTGELFF.

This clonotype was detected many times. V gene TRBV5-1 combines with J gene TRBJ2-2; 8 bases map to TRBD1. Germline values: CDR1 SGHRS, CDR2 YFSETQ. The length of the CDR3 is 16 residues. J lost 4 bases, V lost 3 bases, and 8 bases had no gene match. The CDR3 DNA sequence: TGCGCCAGCAGCTGGACGGGCGGACAGGGCACCGGGGAGCTGTTTTTT. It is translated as CASSWTGGQGTGELFF.

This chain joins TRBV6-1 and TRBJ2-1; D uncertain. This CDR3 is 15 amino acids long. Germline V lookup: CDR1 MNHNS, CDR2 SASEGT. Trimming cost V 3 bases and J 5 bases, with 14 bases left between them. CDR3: CASSEIISGDNEQFF. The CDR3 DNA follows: TGTGCCAGCAGTGAGATTATTAGTGGGGACAATGAGCAGTTCTTC.

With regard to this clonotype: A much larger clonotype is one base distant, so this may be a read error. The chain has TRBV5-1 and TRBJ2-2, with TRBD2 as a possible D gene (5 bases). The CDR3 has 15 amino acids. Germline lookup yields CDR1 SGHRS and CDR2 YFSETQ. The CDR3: CASHGQMGNTGELLF. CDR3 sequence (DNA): TGCGCCAGCCACGGGCAAATGGGCAACACCGGGGAGCTGTTGTTT.

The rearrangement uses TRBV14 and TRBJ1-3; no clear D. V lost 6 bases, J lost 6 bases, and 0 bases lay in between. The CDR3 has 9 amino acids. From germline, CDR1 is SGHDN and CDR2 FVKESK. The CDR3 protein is CASRNTIYF. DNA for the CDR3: TGTGCCAGCAGAAACACCATATATTTT.

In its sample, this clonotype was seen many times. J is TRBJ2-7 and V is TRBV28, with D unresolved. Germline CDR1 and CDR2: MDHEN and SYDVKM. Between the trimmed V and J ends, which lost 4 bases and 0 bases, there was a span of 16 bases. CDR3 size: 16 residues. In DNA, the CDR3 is TGTGCCAGCAGTTGGGCTGGGTCCCGTGGCTCCTACGAGCAGTACTTC. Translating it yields CASSWAGSRGSYEQYF.

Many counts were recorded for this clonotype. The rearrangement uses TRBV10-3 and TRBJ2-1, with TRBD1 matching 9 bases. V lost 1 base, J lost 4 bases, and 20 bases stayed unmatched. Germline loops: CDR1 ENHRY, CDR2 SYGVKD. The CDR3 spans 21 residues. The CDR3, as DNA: TGTGCCATCAGTGAGTATCAGACAGGGGGTTGGACCCAGACCCCTTACAATGAGCAGTTCTTC. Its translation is CAISEYQTGGWTQTPYNEQFF.

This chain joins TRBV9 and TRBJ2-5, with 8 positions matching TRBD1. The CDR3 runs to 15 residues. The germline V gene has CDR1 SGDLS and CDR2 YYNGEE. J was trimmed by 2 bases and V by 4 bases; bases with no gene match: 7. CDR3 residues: CASSPRTGSQETQYF. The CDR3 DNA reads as TGTGCCAGCAGCCCCCGGACAGGGTCGCAAGAGACCCAGTACTTC.

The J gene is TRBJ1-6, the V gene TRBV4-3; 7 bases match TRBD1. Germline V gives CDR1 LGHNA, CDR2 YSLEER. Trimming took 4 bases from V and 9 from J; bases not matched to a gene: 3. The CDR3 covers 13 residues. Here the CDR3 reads CASSRQGISPLHF. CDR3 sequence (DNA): TGCGCCAGCAGCCGACAGGGCATTTCACCCCTCCACTTT.

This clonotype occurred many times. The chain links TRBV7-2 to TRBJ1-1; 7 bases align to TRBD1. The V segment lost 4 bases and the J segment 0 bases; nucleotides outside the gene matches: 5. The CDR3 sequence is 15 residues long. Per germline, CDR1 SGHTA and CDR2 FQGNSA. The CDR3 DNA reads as TGTGCCAGCAGCTGGGGACAGCCCATGAACACTGAAGCTTTCTTT. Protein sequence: CASSWGQPMNTEAFF.

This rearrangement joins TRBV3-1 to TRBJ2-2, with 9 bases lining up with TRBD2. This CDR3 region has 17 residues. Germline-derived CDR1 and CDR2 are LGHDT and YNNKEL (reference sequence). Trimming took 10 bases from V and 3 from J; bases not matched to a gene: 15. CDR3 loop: CATPCEGGRGDTGELFF. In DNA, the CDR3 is TGTGCCACACCTTGCGAAGGCGGGAGGGGCGACACCGGGGAGCTGTTTTTT. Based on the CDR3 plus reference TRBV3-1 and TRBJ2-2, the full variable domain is DTAVSQTPKYLVTQMGNDKSIKCEQNLGHDTMYWYKQDSKKFLKIMFSYNNKELIINETVPNRFSPKSPDKAHLNLHINSLELGDSAVYFCATPCEGGRGDTGELFFGEGSRLTVL.

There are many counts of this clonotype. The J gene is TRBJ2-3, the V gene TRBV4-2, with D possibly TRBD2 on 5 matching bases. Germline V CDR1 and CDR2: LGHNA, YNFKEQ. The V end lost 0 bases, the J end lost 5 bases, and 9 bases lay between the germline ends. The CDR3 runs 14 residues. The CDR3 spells CASSQDQGRDTQYF. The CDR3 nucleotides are TGTGCCAGCAGCCAAGATCAAGGGAGAGATACGCAGTATTTT.

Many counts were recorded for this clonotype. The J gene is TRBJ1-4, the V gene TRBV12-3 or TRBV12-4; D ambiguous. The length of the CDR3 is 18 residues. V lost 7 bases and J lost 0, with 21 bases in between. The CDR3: CASTLAPTSSATNEKLFF. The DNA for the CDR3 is TGTGCCAGCACCCTTGCCCCGACGTCGAGCGCAACTAATGAAAAACTGTTTTTT.

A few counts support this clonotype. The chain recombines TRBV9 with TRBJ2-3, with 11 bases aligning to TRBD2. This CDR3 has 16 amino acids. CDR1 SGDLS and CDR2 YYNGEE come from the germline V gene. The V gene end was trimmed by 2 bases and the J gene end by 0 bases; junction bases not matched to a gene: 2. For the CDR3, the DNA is TGTGCCAGCAGCGTCCTAGCGGGAGGCAGCACAGATACGCAGTATTTT. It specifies CASSVLAGGSTDTQYF.

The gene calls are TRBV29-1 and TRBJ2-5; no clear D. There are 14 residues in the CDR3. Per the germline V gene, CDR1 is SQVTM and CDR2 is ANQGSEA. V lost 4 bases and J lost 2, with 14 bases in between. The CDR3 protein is CSVGVGSSQETQYF. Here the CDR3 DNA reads TGCAGCGTTGGGGTGGGGTCCTCTCAAGAGACCCAGTACTTC.

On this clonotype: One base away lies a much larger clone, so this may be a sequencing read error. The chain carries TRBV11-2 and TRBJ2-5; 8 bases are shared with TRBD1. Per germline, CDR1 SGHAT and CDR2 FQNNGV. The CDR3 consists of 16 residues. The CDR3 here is CASSLLGTGYQEAQYF. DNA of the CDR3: TGTGCCAGCAGCTTACTTGGGACAGGTTACCAAGAGGCCCAGTACTTC.

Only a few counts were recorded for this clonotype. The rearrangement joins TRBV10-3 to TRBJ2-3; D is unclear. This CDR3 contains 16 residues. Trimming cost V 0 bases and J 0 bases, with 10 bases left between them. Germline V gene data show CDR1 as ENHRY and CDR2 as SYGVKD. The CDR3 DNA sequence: TGTGCCATCAGTGAGTCATTGGGGTCTAGCACAGATACGCAGTATTTT. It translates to CAISESLGSSTDTQYF.

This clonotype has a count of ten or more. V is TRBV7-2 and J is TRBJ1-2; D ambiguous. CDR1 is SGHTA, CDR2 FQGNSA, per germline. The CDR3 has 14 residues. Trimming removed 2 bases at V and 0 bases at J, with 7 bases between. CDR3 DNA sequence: TGTGCCAGCAGCTTATCAGGTGCTAACTATGGCTACACCTTC. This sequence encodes CASSLSGANYGYTF.

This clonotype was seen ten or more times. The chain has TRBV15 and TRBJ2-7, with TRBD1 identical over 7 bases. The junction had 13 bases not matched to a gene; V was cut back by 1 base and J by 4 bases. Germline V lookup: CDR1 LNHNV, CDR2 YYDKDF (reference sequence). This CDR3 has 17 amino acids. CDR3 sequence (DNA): TGTGCCACCAGCAGAGGAGTCCGGGACAGCGGAAAATACGAGCAGTACTTC. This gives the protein CATSRGVRDSGKYEQYF.

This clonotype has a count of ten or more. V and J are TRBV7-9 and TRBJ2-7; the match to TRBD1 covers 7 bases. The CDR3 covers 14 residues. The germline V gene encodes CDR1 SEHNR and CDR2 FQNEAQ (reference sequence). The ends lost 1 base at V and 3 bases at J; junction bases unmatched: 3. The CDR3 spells CASSLGGTDYEQYF. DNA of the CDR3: TGTGCCAGCAGCTTAGGTGGGACAGACTACGAGCAGTACTTC. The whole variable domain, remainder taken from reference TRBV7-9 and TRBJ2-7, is DTGVSQNPRHKITKRGQNVTFRCDPISEHNRLYWYRQTLGQGPEFLTYFQNEAQLEKSRLLSDRFSAERPKGSFSTLEIQRTEQGDSAMYLCASSLGGTDYEQYFGPGTRLTVT.